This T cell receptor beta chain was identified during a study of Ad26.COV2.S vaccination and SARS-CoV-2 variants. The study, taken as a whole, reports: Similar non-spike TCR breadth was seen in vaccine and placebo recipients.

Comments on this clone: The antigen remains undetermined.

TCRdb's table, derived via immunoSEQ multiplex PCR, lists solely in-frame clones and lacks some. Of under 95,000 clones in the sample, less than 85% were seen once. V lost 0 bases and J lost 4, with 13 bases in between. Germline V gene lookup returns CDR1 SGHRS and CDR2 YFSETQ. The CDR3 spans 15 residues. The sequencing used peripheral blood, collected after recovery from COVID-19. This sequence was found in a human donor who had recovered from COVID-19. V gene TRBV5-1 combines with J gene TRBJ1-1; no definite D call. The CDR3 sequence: CASSLGLGLSTEAFF. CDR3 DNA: TGCGCCAGCAGCTTGGGTCTGGGTTTGAGCACTGAAGCTTTCTTT.